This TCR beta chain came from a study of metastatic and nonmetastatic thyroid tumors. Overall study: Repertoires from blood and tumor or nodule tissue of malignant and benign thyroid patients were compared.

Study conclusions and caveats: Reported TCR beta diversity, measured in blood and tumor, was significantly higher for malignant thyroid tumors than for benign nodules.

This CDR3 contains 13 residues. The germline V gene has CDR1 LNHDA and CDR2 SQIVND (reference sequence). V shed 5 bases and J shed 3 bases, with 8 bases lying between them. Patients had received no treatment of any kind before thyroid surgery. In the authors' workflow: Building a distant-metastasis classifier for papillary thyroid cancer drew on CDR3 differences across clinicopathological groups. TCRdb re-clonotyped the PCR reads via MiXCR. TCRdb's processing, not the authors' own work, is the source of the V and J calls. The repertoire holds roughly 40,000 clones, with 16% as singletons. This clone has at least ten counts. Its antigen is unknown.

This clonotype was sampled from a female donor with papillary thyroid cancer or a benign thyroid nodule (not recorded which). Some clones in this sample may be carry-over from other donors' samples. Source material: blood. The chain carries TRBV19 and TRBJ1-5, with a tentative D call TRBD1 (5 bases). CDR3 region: CASSVQANQPQHF. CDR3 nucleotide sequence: TGTGCCAGTAGTGTACAGGCCAATCAGCCCCAGCATTTT.